The clone carrying this T cell receptor beta chain showed up many times. The sample originates from a study of blood T cell repertoires in COVID-19. Clones were read by immunoSEQ multiplex PCR, and TCRdb kept only the in-frame ones, dropping some. The sample contains fewer than 350,000 clones, about 88% of which appear only once. From germline, CDR1 is LNHDA and CDR2 SQIVND (reference sequence). The CDR3 consists of 14 residues. The ends were cut back, 6 bases at V and 0 bases at J, with 9 bases in the middle. The sequence came from a woman aged 40 to 50 who had recovered from COVID-19. The sample comprised PBMCs or T cells enriched from blood (not recorded which). The J gene is TRBJ1-3, the V gene TRBV19; no clear D gene. CDR3 DNA sequence: TGTGCCAGTAGCAGTGACTACTCTGGAAACACCATATATTTT. It is translated as CASSSDYSGNTIYF.